A single sample is the source of the 8 T cell receptor beta chains below, sequenced in a study of T cells after yellow fever vaccination. One entry per CDR3 protein, called by TCRdb with MiXCR from the 5' RACE reads. The sample has hundreds of thousands of distinct CDR3 sequences, about 19% seen once. The starting material was PBMCs, obtained before the yellow fever booster vaccination. The receptors originated from a man between 18 and 35 years old who received the YFV17D yellow fever vaccine.

This chain connects TRBV24-1 to TRBJ1-2; D might be TRBD1 (5 bases). The length of the CDR3 is 14 residues. Germline V CDR1 and CDR2: KGHDR, SFDVKD. Trimming pared 3 bases from V and 3 bases from J, leaving 10 bases between. In DNA, the CDR3 is TGTGCCACCAGTGATCGGGCAGGGTACTATGGCTACACCTTC. It encodes CATSDRAGYYGYTF.

This chain links TRBV4-1 with TRBJ2-5; the D is unclear. V was trimmed by 1 base and J by 7 bases, leaving 7 bases between them. The CDR3 is 12 residues long. CDR1 and CDR2 from the germline V gene are MGHRA and YSYEKL. CDR3 sequence reads: CASSQVRGTQYF. CDR3 sequence (DNA): TGCGCCAGCAGCCAAGTCCGCGGGACCCAGTACTTC.

The CDR3 loop reads CASSVRRLNTGELFF. The DNA for the CDR3 is TGTGCCAGCAGCGTTCGACGGTTAAACACCGGGGAGCTGTTTTTT. The chain employs TRBV11-1 and TRBJ2-2; D is ambiguous. The CDR3 consists of 15 residues. V lost 5 bases to trimming and J lost 2 bases, with 12 bases between them. Germline CDR1 SGHAT, CDR2 FQDESV (reference sequence).

This clonotype occurred a few times. The V call is TRBV7-6, the J call TRBJ1-6; D remains ambiguous. Germline assignment: CDR1 SGHVS and CDR2 FNYEAQ. This CDR3 is built from 13 residues. V lost 5 bases, J lost 9 bases, and 11 bases lay in between. CDR3 protein: CASSPGLTSPLHF. CDR3 nucleotide sequence: TGTGCCAGCAGCCCCGGGCTAACTTCACCCCTCCACTTT.

The rearrangement links TRBV6-5 to TRBJ2-1; 11 nucleotides line up with TRBD1. J was trimmed by 7 bases and V by 6 bases; bases with no gene match: 8. CDR3 length: 15 amino acids. CDR1 is MNHEY and CDR2 is SVGAGI in the germline V gene. The CDR3 region is CASSPGTGGFNEQFF. DNA of the CDR3: TGTGCCAGCAGCCCTGGGACAGGGGGGTTTAATGAGCAGTTCTTC.

Only a few counts were recorded for this clonotype. This chain joins TRBV18 and TRBJ1-5, with unresolved D. Germline V gene lookup returns CDR1 KGHSH and CDR2 LQKENI. Trimming shortened V by 6 bases and J by 3 bases, and 12 bases separated the two germline ends. This CDR3 has 14 residues. The CDR3 region is CASSPDHFNQPQHF. For the CDR3, the DNA is TGTGCCAGCTCGCCCGACCACTTCAATCAGCCCCAGCATTTT.

This clonotype was observed a few times. The chain carries TRBV29-1 and TRBJ2-1; 14 nucleotides match TRBD2. The CDR3 consists of 17 residues. The V segment lost 7 bases and the J segment 7 bases; nucleotides outside the gene matches: 15. Germline V gives CDR1 SQVTM, CDR2 ANQGSEA. The CDR3 nucleotides read TGCAGCGCTGCCTTCGGGACTAGCGGGGGCCGGGGGAATGAGCAGTTCTTC. Amino acids: CSAAFGTSGGRGNEQFF.

This chain's CDR3 is CASSQDGRGRVGNSPLHF. CDR3 in DNA: TGTGCCAGCAGCCAAGATGGGCGGGGGCGCGTGGGTAATTCACCCCTCCACTTT. This chain joins TRBV4-2 and TRBJ1-6; maybe TRBD1 (6 bases). The CDR3 runs to 18 residues. Trimming pared 0 bases from V and 6 bases from J, leaving 18 bases between. Germline V gene data show CDR1 as LGHNA and CDR2 as YNFKEQ.